This T cell receptor beta chain was sequenced for a study of T cell responses to AZD1222 COVID-19 vaccine. Sequencing used immunoSEQ multiplex PCR; TCRdb keeps in-frame clones, though not all of them. The sample includes 150,000 to 180,000 clones, roughly nine tenths of them seen just once. CDR1 MNHEY and CDR2 SMNVEV come from the germline V gene (reference sequence). The CDR3 covers 14 residues. Trimming removed 4 bases at V and 0 bases at J, with 7 bases between. Of note for this clone: Its antigen is as yet unknown.

Study findings and constraints: Recipients of two AZD1222 doses showed rising Spike-specific TCR breadth and depth. It should be noted that donors were predominantly white British and more often female, and clonal diversity was possibly underestimated. Vaccine-related CD4 TCRs covered spike, predominating at 160-218 and 743-854.

This TCR derives from an adult in good health. The gene calls are TRBV27 and TRBJ1-5; D is unresolved. Source: peripheral blood, taken on day 0 of MenACWY control vaccination. CDR3 bases: TGTGCCAGCAGTTCACTCGATAGCAATCAGCCCCAGCATTTT. Amino acids: CASSSLDSNQPQHF.